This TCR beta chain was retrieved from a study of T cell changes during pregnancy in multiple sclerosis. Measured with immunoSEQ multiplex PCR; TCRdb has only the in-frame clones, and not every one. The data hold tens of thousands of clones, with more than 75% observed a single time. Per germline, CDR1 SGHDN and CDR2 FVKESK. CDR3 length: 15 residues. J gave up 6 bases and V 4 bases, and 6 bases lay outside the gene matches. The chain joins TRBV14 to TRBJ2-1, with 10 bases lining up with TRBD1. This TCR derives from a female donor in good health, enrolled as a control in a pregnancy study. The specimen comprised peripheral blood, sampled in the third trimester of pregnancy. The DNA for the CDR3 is TGTGCCAGCAGCCGAGGACAGGGGGTTTTCAATGAGCAGTTCTTC. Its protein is CASSRGQGVFNEQFF.